A single sample is the source of the 14 T cell receptor beta chains below, sequenced in a study of blood T cell repertoires in COVID-19. Repertoires were generated with immunoSEQ multiplex PCR, while TCRdb's copy carries only in-frame clones and drops some. The top ten hold about 0.58% of the sample, which has just over 150,000 clones, about 80% seen once. Sequenced material: peripheral blood. The source is a man aged 55-75 years with acute or convalescent COVID-19.

This chain uses TRBV29-1 with TRBJ1-2; 7 positions agree with TRBD1. Germline assignment: CDR1 SQVTM and CDR2 ANQGSEA. Trimming took 3 bases from V and 4 from J; bases not matched to a gene: 5. The CDR3 is made up of 13 amino acids. CDR3 sequence: CSVDLGTAYGYTF. CDR3 sequence (DNA): TGCAGCGTTGATTTGGGGACAGCCTATGGCTACACCTTC.

The rearrangement uses TRBV4-2 and TRBJ2-1; TRBD2 matches at 7 bases. This CDR3 spans 15 amino acids. Germline V lookup: CDR1 LGHNA, CDR2 YNFKEQ. V was clipped by 1 base and J by 4 bases; unmatched bases: 4. CDR3 amino acids: CASSQGRGLYNEQFF. DNA for the CDR3: TGTGCCAGCAGCCAAGGGCGGGGGTTATACAATGAGCAGTTCTTC.

The chain links TRBV5-1 to TRBJ2-5; 9 bases align to TRBD1. CDR3 length: 13 amino acids. Losses at the gene ends were 4 bases for V and 5 bases for J; bases not matched to a gene: 3. The germline CDR1 and CDR2 sequences are SGHRS and YFSETQ. The CDR3 coding sequence is TGCGCCAGCAGCAGGGACAGGGCGGAGACCCAGTACTTC. This translates into CASSRDRAETQYF.

This sequence joins TRBV7-8 and TRBJ1-1; 7 bases align to TRBD1. Germline lookup yields CDR1 SGHVS and CDR2 FQNEAQ. The CDR3 runs 16 residues. Losses at the gene ends were 3 bases for V and 2 bases for J; bases not matched to a gene: 9. The DNA for the CDR3 is TGTGCCAGCAGCTTCCGACAGGGAAGGTTTAACACTGAAGCTTTCTTT. Protein product: CASSFRQGRFNTEAFF.

The rearrangement joins TRBV14 to TRBJ2-2; unclear D gene. CDR1 SGHDN and CDR2 FVKESK come from the germline V gene. There are 11 residues in the CDR3. V shed 2 bases and J shed 8 bases, with 3 bases lying between them. CDR3 in amino acids: CASSQSGELFF. Written as DNA, the CDR3 is TGTGCCAGCAGCCAATCTGGGGAGCTGTTTTTT.

The genes are TRBV6-1 and TRBJ1-2; maybe TRBD1 (5 bases). Deletions cut 2 bases from V and 3 bases from J, with 10 bases between. Germline CDR1 reads MNHNS; CDR2 reads SASEGT. This CDR3 spans 14 amino acids. The CDR3 DNA reads TGTGCCAGCAGTGAAAGGTGGGGCTACTATGGCTACACCTTC. Translation: CASSERWGYYGYTF.

This clone was seen only a few times. The chain employs TRBV7-9 and TRBJ1-3; 11 bases align to TRBD1. CDR1 and CDR2 from the germline V gene are SEHNR and FQNEAQ (reference sequence). The CDR3 consists of 15 residues. With V trimmed by 4 bases and J by 4 bases, 3 bases remained unmatched. CDR3 sequence reads: CASSSDRGRGNTIYF. CDR3 sequence (DNA): TGTGCCAGCAGCTCGGACAGGGGGCGAGGAAACACCATATATTTT.

J is TRBJ1-1 and V is TRBV5-6; D is ambiguous. The V end lost 4 bases, the J end lost 7 bases, and 11 bases lay between the germline ends. This CDR3 has 12 amino acids. CDR1 is SGHDT and CDR2 is YYEEEE in the germline V gene. CDR3 DNA: TGTGCCAGCAGCCGCGACACCTATGAAGCTTTCTTT. Amino acid sequence: CASSRDTYEAFF. Supplemented by reference TRBV5-6 and TRBJ1-1, the full variable domain reads DAGVTQSPTHLIKTRGQQVTLRCSPKSGHDTVSWYQQALGQGPQFIFQYYEEEERQRGNFPDRFSGHQFPNYSSELNVNALLLGDSALYLCASSRDTYEAFFGQGTRLTVV.

V usage is TRBV6-5 and J usage is TRBJ2-3; no reliable D call. Between the trimmed V and J ends, which lost 5 bases and 0 bases, there was a span of 12 bases. CDR3 size: 15 residues. Germline V gene data show CDR1 as MNHEY and CDR2 as SVGAGI. For the CDR3, the DNA is TGTGCCAGCAGTCCAAGTGTAACTAGCACAGATACGCAGTATTTT. It yields the protein CASSPSVTSTDTQYF.

The chain joins TRBV7-2 to TRBJ1-3; no reliable D call. V was cut by 5 bases and J by 4 bases, with 9 bases left in between. The CDR3 is 13 amino acids. Germline values: CDR1 SGHTA, CDR2 FQGNSA. The CDR3 reads CASSPSTGNTIYF. Here the CDR3 DNA reads TGTGCCAGCAGCCCATCGACAGGAAACACCATATATTTT. Combining the CDR3 with reference TRBV7-2 and TRBJ1-3 gives the whole variable domain GAGVSQSPSNKVTEKGKDVELRCDPISGHTALYWYRQSLGQGLEFLIYFQGNSAPDKSGLPSDRFSAERTGGSVSTLTIQRTQQEDSAVYLCASSPSTGNTIYFGEGSWLTVV.

This chain uses TRBV7-2 with TRBJ2-3; D is unresolved. Trimming left V 1 base short and J 0 bases short, with 8 bases between. The germline V gene encodes CDR1 SGHTA and CDR2 FQGNSA. The CDR3 is 15 residues long. CDR3 protein: CASSLVQSSTDTQYF. For the CDR3, the DNA is TGTGCCAGCAGCTTAGTTCAGTCTAGCACAGATACGCAGTATTTT.

This sequence joins TRBV7-3 and TRBJ2-2; TRBD1 matches 9 bases. Germline V gene lookup returns CDR1 SGHTA and CDR2 FQGTGA. The CDR3 runs to 14 residues. Trimming at V came to 6 bases and at J to 4 bases, leaving 3 bases not matched to a gene. CDR3: CASSPGQGTGELFF. Written as DNA, the CDR3 is TGTGCCAGCAGTCCGGGACAGGGCACCGGGGAGCTGTTTTTT.

CDR3 nucleotides: TGCAGCGTTGGGCAGGACTACGGGGCCCAGCATTTT. Protein product: CSVGQDYGAQHF. V is TRBV29-1 and J is TRBJ1-5, with unresolved D. V lost 4 bases and J 11 bases, leaving 15 bases between the germline ends. The germline CDR1 and CDR2 sequences are SQVTM and ANQGSEA. This CDR3 spans 12 amino acids.

The genes are TRBV25-1 and TRBJ2-7; 7 bases are shared with TRBD2. V trimming: 4 bases; J trimming: 6 bases; junction bases outside the gene matches: 6. The CDR3 extends over 13 amino acids. Germline V gives CDR1 MGHDK, CDR2 SYGVNS. The CDR3 is CASSGEGLLEQYF. CDR3 nucleotides: TGTGCCAGCAGTGGGGAGGGCTTACTCGAGCAGTACTTC.